The clone carrying this T cell receptor (beta chain) was seen a handful of times. Its antigen is unknown. The germline gives CDR1 MNHEY, CDR2 SMNVEV (reference sequence). The CDR3 has 16 residues. Between the trimmed V and J ends, which lost 5 bases and 1 base, there was a span of 17 bases. The data were taken from a study of cytomegalovirus exposure and HLA in healthy donors. Across the whole study: Falling in the Caucasian-associated ancestry cluster were about 80% of under 500 genotyped donors. Study-wide results and caveats: In a later analysis, an Asian-associated ancestry cluster reportedly showed fewer N-insertions than the roughly 730-donor mean.

PCR employed 60 Vbeta and 13 Jbeta primers. Method: immunoSEQ multiplex PCR; TCRdb's copy keeps in-frame clones and lacks some. The data hold 120,000 or so clones, with 78% observed a single time. The source of this sequence is a man in his thirties or forties in good health and CMV-seropositive. J is TRBJ1-1 and V is TRBV27; D is unclear. The sample taken for sequencing was PBMCs. In nucleotides, the CDR3 is TGTGCCAGCAGTGCATACCGAGGTAGTCAGAACACTGAAGCTTTCTTT. Translation: CASSAYRGSQNTEAFF.